This T cell receptor (beta chain) was recovered during a study of blood T cell repertoires in COVID-19. Study in general: Material from acute and convalescent COVID-19 was sourced from the United States, Italy and Spain. In each case, the material was cDNA or gDNA derived from T cells, B-cell-depleted T cells, or PBMCs.

The authors' processing: From reference gene primer amplification, estimates of nucleated cell counts were derived. Assay: immunoSEQ multiplex PCR; the TCRdb copy retains only in-frame clones and omits some. From that table come the V and J calls and clone size; the DNA was used to work out D and trimming. The table lists 150,000 to 200,000 clones, approximately 84% of them singletons, with approximately 15% in the top ten. From germline, CDR1 is MDHEN and CDR2 SYDVKM. After removal of 6 bases from V and 12 bases from J, the junction contained 7 bases not matched to a gene. There are 12 residues in the CDR3.

This TCR came from a woman of 80 years or more with acute or convalescent COVID-19. V and J are TRBV28 and TRBJ2-7; 11 bases are shared with TRBD2. The sequencing input was peripheral blood. The CDR3 is CASSTITSGRYF. CDR3 coding DNA: TGTGCCAGCAGCACGATAACTAGCGGGAGGTACTTC.